This paragraph covers one TCR beta chain sequence. This clone was seen a handful of times. Its antigen specificity is not known. Base qualities were left out, and no much larger clone turns up one base away. TCRbeta CDR3 regions were amplified from genomic DNA using the immunoSEQ Assay, a bias-controlled multiplex PCR. The authors' pipeline ran thus. Nucleated cell counts per sample were estimated from amplification of reference gene primers within the assay. To quantify the absolute abundance of each unique TCRbeta CDR3 rearrangement, sequence reads were collapsed and filtered. For each sample, productive Simpson clonality was calculated by taking the square root of Simpson's diversity index across productive rearrangements. Imported from immuneACCESS, the table was reduced by TCRdb to in-frame sequences with V and J called. These copies leave out some clones; in studies compared against another copy, an unresolved V gene accounts for under half, and the cause of the remainder is not known. V, J and clone size are those of that table, while D and trimming were read from the DNA. For this sample there are roughly 71,000 clones; over 65% appear just once. The ten largest make up about 20% of the sample.

Whole blood was collected in K2EDTA tubes by collaborating institutions according to the institutions' own protocols. For TCRbeta analysis, collaborators shipped samples as frozen whole blood, isolated PBMCs, or DNA extracted from either of those sample types. This sample is part of a study of blood T cell repertoires in COVID-19 (dated by TCRdb to about 2020). Turning to the overall study: Samples covering the acute and convalescent phases of COVID-19 were provided by collaborators in the United States, Italy and Spain. The repertoires were released in a freely available public database meant as a resource for research on the immune response to SARS-CoV-2. Where available, HLA class I and class II types were obtained from metadata supplied by the sample provider rather than from assay-based typing. A de-identified subject ID, COVID-19 status, age in years and sex were almost always included in the sample metadata. Deeply sampled blood TCRbeta repertoires from subjects exposed to, actively infected with, or recovered from COVID-19 were included in the dataset. The prospective study material was composed of cDNA or gDNA derived from T cells, B-cell-depleted T cells, or PBMCs. Samples were obtained from the ongoing ImmuneRACE study (first 160 participants) and from 1,254 subjects provided by 6 global collaborators.

Its CDR3 holds 13 amino acids, cysteine through phenylalanine. Only CDR3 DNA is held: 39 bases, read in frame from base 1. Based on the germline V gene (reference sequence), the CDR1 and CDR2 sequences are GTSNPN and SVGIG. Trimming takes 3 bases from V and 5 bases from J, and the germline ends sit 11 bases apart. Results the study describes overall, beyond this receptor: The quantity of clinical and demographic metadata differed by source and by participant and was supplied without curation.

Sequenced input: peripheral blood. The clonotype was recovered from a woman aged 80 or over with acute or convalescent COVID-19. Recombination joined TRBV30 with TRBJ1-5; a tentative D match to TRBD1 spans 6 bases. CDR3 protein: CAWRGGEDQPQHF. The sequenced DNA: TGTGCCTGGAGAGGGGGAGAAGATCAGCCCCAGCATTTT. Joined to the reference TRBV30 and TRBJ1-5 proteins, this CDR3 gives the full variable domain: SQTIHQWPATLVQPVGSPLSLECTVEGTSNPNLYWYRQAAGRGLQLLFYSVGIGQISSEVPQNLSASRPQDRQFILSSKKLLLSDSGFYLCAWRGGEDQPQHFGDGTRLSIL.